The 20 T cell receptor beta chains in this list originate from one sample, sequenced in a study of immune evolution from preneoplasia to lung adenocarcinoma. Some clones are missing from TCRdb's copy, which holds only in-frame ones; the method was immunoSEQ multiplex PCR. Of 5,800 or so clones listed, around 85% are singletons. The sequencing sample was made of FFPE normal lung tissue adjacent to the tumor. The receptor source for this set is a person between 50 and 69 years old with lung adenocarcinoma.

J is TRBJ1-1 and V is TRBV7-3; no clear D. The CDR3 length is 14 residues. Deletions cut 5 bases from V and 4 bases from J, with 14 bases between. From germline, CDR1 is SGHTA and CDR2 FQGTGA. The CDR3 loop is CASSPTRAGTEAFF. CDR3 bases: TGTGCCAGCAGCCCGACGAGGGCGGGCACTGAAGCTTTCTTT. The variable domain in full, with the rest retrieved from reference TRBV7-3 and TRBJ1-1, is GAGVSQTPSNKVTEKGKYVELRCDPISGHTALYWYRQSLGQGPEFLIYFQGTGAADDSGLPNDRFFAVRPEGSVSTLKIQRTERGDSAVYLCASSPTRAGTEAFFGQGTRLTVV.

The chain carries TRBV5-6 and TRBJ2-7, with 9 bases aligning to TRBD2. J lost 7 bases, V lost 3 bases, and 11 bases had no gene match. CDR1 SGHDT and CDR2 YYEEEE come from the germline V gene. The CDR3 is 15 residues long. CDR3 sequence (DNA): TGTGCCAGCAGCTCGGGGGATTGGCTAGCGGGAGAGCAGTACTTC. It codes for CASSSGDWLAGEQYF.

The J gene is TRBJ1-2, the V gene TRBV7-9; 9 nucleotides match TRBD1. The J segment lost 1 base and the V segment lost 6 bases, leaving 12 bases of the junction unmatched. CDR3 length: 17 amino acids. Germline V lookup: CDR1 SEHNR, CDR2 FQNEAQ (reference sequence). This CDR3 reads CASSQGTGSSLNYGYTF. In DNA form, the CDR3 reads TGTGCCAGCAGTCAAGGGACAGGGAGCTCCCTTAACTATGGCTACACCTTC.

The chain joins TRBV29-1 to TRBJ2-7, with 14 bases matching TRBD2. The germline CDR1 and CDR2 sequences are SQVTM and ANQGSEA. V shed 4 bases and J 8 bases; nucleotides not matched to a gene: 4. This CDR3 is 13 amino acids long. This CDR3 reads CSVAGTSGSKQYF. DNA for the CDR3: TGCAGCGTTGCCGGGACTAGCGGGAGCAAGCAGTACTTC.

The chain recombines TRBV18 with TRBJ2-5; D gene uncertain. The germline V and J ends were trimmed by 6 bases and 5 bases, with 13 bases remaining between them. The CDR3 loop spans 13 amino acids. Germline-derived CDR1 and CDR2 are KGHSH and LQKENI. DNA for the CDR3: TGTGCCAGCTCCCCGATCGCACAGGAGACCCAGTACTTC. Encoded protein: CASSPIAQETQYF.

V usage is TRBV4-2 and J usage is TRBJ2-1, with 7 positions matching TRBD2. This CDR3 is 15 amino acids long. V shed 1 base and J 6 bases; nucleotides not matched to a gene: 6. Germline assignment: CDR1 LGHNA and CDR2 YNFKEQ. CDR3 DNA sequence: TGTGCCAGCAGCCAAGCTTCGACTAGCTCCAATGAGCAGTTCTTC. The encoded protein is CASSQASTSSNEQFF.

DNA for the CDR3: TGTGCCAGCAGCTTTCAAGGACAGGAGACCCAGTACTTC. Translated: CASSFQGQETQYF. The genes are TRBV5-6 and TRBJ2-5, with D possibly matching TRBD1 (6 bases). There are 13 residues in the CDR3. Between the trimmed V and J ends, which lost 2 bases and 5 bases, there was a span of 10 bases. Germline values: CDR1 SGHDT, CDR2 YYEEEE.

On this clone: The same CDR3 also results from other DNA sequences found in this sample. The chain employs TRBV20-1 and TRBJ1-1; no firm D call. Trimming took off 6 bases at V and 2 bases at J, with 7 bases between the two ends. The germline V gene encodes CDR1 DFQATT and CDR2 SNEGSKA (reference sequence). The CDR3 consists of 11 residues. This chain's CDR3 is CSALGNTEAFF. The CDR3 bases are TGCAGTGCCCTTGGAAACACTGAAGCTTTCTTT.

The genes are TRBV29-1 and TRBJ2-2, with D maybe TRBD1 (6 bases). V lost 5 bases and J 0 bases, leaving 13 bases between the germline ends. The germline V gene has CDR1 SQVTM and CDR2 ANQGSEA. CDR3 size: 15 residues. The CDR3 is CSVWRQAANTGELFF. CDR3 DNA sequence: TGCAGCGTTTGGAGACAGGCCGCGAACACCGGGGAGCTGTTTTTT.

The V gene is TRBV7-6, the J gene TRBJ2-1, with unresolved D. This CDR3 region has 14 residues. Germline-derived CDR1 and CDR2 are SGHVS and FNYEAQ. Trimming left V 5 bases short and J 10 bases short, with 18 bases between. CDR3 nucleotides: TGTGCCAGCAGCCTCACGGGTCCCACTGGGGAGCAGTTCTTC. It is translated as CASSLTGPTGEQFF.

This chain connects TRBV18 to TRBJ2-3, with D possibly matching TRBD1 (5 bases). Germline lookup yields CDR1 KGHSH and CDR2 LQKENI. The CDR3 is 15 amino acids. Trimming pared 0 bases from V and 2 bases from J, leaving 9 bases between. The CDR3 nucleotides are TGTGCCAGCTCACCACCCCCGACAGTCACAGATACGCAGTATTTT. Translation gives CASSPPPTVTDTQYF.

V is TRBV7-8 and J is TRBJ1-4, with D perhaps matching TRBD1 (6 bases). V was trimmed by 5 bases and J by 8 bases, leaving 18 bases between them. The CDR3 runs to 15 residues. Germline values: CDR1 SGHVS, CDR2 FQNEAQ. CDR3 sequence: CASSLVTGAGEKLFF. CDR3 coding DNA: TGTGCCAGCAGCCTAGTTACGGGGGCCGGCGAAAAACTGTTTTTT.

The chain is built from TRBV19 and TRBJ2-7, with a tentative D call TRBD1 (6 bases). V lost 3 bases and J lost 7, with 13 bases in between. This CDR3 region has 13 residues. CDR1 is LNHDA, CDR2 SQIVND, per germline (reference sequence). The CDR3 DNA sequence: TGTGCCAGTAGTATGGGGTCAGGGGAGGAGCAGTACTTC. This translates into CASSMGSGEEQYF.

The J gene is TRBJ1-1, the V gene TRBV4-2; 7 bases are shared with TRBD1. The CDR3 has 15 amino acids. Germline lookup yields CDR1 LGHNA and CDR2 YNFKEQ. Losses at the gene ends were 3 bases for V and 4 bases for J; bases not matched to a gene: 8. The CDR3 DNA reads as TGTGCCAGCAGCCAGCCCGGGACAGCGGGCACTGAAGCTTTCTTT. It yields the protein CASSQPGTAGTEAFF.

The J gene is TRBJ2-7, the V gene TRBV14; D could derive from TRBD1 or TRBD2 (5 bases each). CDR3 length: 17 residues. Germline lookup yields CDR1 SGHDN and CDR2 FVKESK. Trimming cost V 5 bases and J 3 bases, with 23 bases left between them. CDR3 nucleotides: TGTGCCAGCAGCTCTTACTTGGGACGGGGAAGAAACTACGAGCAGTACTTC. Translated, it gives CASSSYLGRGRNYEQYF.

The chain recombines TRBV14 with TRBJ1-5; D is unresolved. The CDR3 contains 13 residues. The germline gives CDR1 SGHDN, CDR2 FVKESK. V dropped 5 bases and J dropped 2 bases, with 7 bases sitting between them. The CDR3 spells CASSAYGNQPQHF. CDR3 coding DNA: TGTGCCAGCAGCGCCTATGGCAATCAGCCCCAGCATTTT.

The gene calls are TRBV7-9 and TRBJ2-7; TRBD2 aligns across 7 bases. CDR3 length equals 15 residues. The J segment lost 4 bases and the V segment lost 4 bases, leaving 10 bases of the junction unmatched. Germline CDR1 and CDR2: SEHNR and FQNEAQ (reference sequence). The CDR3 here is CASSSNLADPYEQYF. The CDR3 DNA reads TGTGCCAGCAGCTCCAACCTAGCGGACCCTTACGAGCAGTACTTC.

The chain has TRBV2 and TRBJ1-5; D remains unclear. This CDR3 region has 14 residues. Trimming took off 5 bases at V and 3 bases at J, with 11 bases between the two ends. Germline values: CDR1 SNHLY, CDR2 FYNNEI. The DNA of the CDR3 is TGTGCCAGCAGTTCCCACGGCAACAATCAGCCCCAGCATTTT. This codes for CASSSHGNNQPQHF.

This rearrangement joins TRBV5-1 to TRBJ2-7; 9 bases line up with TRBD2. Germline V CDR1 and CDR2: SGHRS, YFSETQ. V dropped 3 bases and J dropped 3; count of bases not matched to a gene: 7. The CDR3 is 15 amino acids. In nucleotides, the CDR3 is TGCGCCAGCAGCTACTTAGCGGGAGAGGTCTACGAGCAGTACTTC. Its protein product is CASSYLAGEVYEQYF.

This clone was counted a single time. The chain couples TRBV11-2 to TRBJ1-5; 8 bases line up with TRBD1. The length of the CDR3 is 19 residues. The V gene end was trimmed by 4 bases and the J gene end by 0 bases; junction bases not matched to a gene: 14. Germline V gives CDR1 SGHAT, CDR2 FQNNGV. The CDR3 region has the DNA TGTGCCAGCAGCTCACACCCCGACAGGGGCCGAGATAGCAATCAGCCCCAGCATTTT. Translation: CASSSHPDRGRDSNQPQHF.